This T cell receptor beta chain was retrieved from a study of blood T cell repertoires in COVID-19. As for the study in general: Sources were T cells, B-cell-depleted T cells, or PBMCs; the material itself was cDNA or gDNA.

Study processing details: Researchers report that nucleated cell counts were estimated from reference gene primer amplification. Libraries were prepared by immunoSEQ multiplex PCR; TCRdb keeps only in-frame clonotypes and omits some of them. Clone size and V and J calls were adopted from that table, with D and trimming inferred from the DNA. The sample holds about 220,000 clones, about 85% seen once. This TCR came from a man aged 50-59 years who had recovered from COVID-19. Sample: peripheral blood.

CDR3 protein: CASSPGQDGYTF. Here the CDR3 DNA reads TGCGCCAGCAGCCCCGGACAGGATGGCTACACCTTC. The genes are TRBV5-1 and TRBJ1-2, with 7 bases fitting TRBD1. Germline values: CDR1 SGHRS, CDR2 YFSETQ. CDR3 size: 12 residues. V was pared by 4 bases and J by 6 bases, with 3 bases of the junction left unmatched.